The rows below give T cell receptor beta chains drawn from one sample of a study of T cells after posttransplantation cyclophosphamide. The method was immunoSEQ multiplex PCR; TCRdb's version includes in-frame clones alone and lacks a portion of them. Listed here are approximately 5,400 clones without any singletons, the top ten holding roughly 25%. The sequences come from PBMCs, collected around 50 weeks after allogeneic stem cell transplant with posttransplant cyclophosphamide. These receptors were taken from a male patient between 55 and 70 years old who received an allogeneic stem cell transplant from a related donor, was CMV-positive, and had acute GVHD only. Some of these T cells may belong to the graft donor. Each CDR3 is given with its conserved first and last residue. The order of the fields is J gene, V gene, CDR3 length, CDR3 protein.

j_gene: TRBJ2-3; v_gene: TRBV4-1; len: 19; CDR3aa: CASSPPRGLAVPNTDTQYF
j_gene: TRBJ2-2; v_gene: TRBV2; len: 18; CDR3aa: CASTAGRQGAPRTGELFF
j_gene: TRBJ1-2; v_gene: TRBV13; len: 13; CDR3aa: CASSLDRGNGYTF
j_gene: TRBJ1-6; v_gene: TRBV6-4; len: 14; CDR3aa: CASSLTGSNSPLHF
j_gene: TRBJ2-3; v_gene: TRBV5-6; len: 17; CDR3aa: CASSAQLAGGAADTQYF
j_gene: TRBJ2-1; v_gene: TRBV28; len: 15; CDR3aa: CASSSRLAGYNEQFF
j_gene: TRBJ2-7; v_gene: TRBV5-1; len: 15; CDR3aa: CASSRLDGSGDEQYF
j_gene: TRBJ1-1; v_gene: TRBV21-1; len: 18; CDR3aa: CASSKSGSGGAVGTEAFF
j_gene: TRBJ2-2; v_gene: TRBV14; len: 18; CDR3aa: CASSQAWTSGNHTGELFF
j_gene: TRBJ2-1; v_gene: TRBV5-6; len: 15; CDR3aa: CASSSEDTANNEQFF
j_gene: TRBJ2-5; v_gene: TRBV19; len: 14; CDR3aa: CASSTSRPGETQYF
j_gene: TRBJ2-3; v_gene: TRBV10-3; len: 16; CDR3aa: CAISEGAGQRADTQYF
j_gene: TRBJ1-4; v_gene: TRBV9; len: 14; CDR3aa: CASSRGGGNEKLFF
j_gene: TRBJ1-2; v_gene: TRBV7-2; len: 15; CDR3aa: CASSLADSNNYGYTF
j_gene: TRBJ2-3; v_gene: TRBV6-6; len: 14; CDR3aa: CASSGAGRTDTQYF
j_gene: TRBJ2-7; v_gene: TRBV7-9; len: 16; CDR3aa: CASSLGLGTGDREQYF
j_gene: TRBJ2-5; v_gene: TRBV7-9; len: 13; CDR3aa: CASSLGDREGQYF
j_gene: TRBJ2-3; v_gene: TRBV4-2; len: 16; CDR3aa: CASSQNSGAATDTQYF
j_gene: TRBJ1-6; v_gene: TRBV28; len: 14; CDR3aa: CASSFEAYNSPLHF
j_gene: TRBJ1-5; v_gene: TRBV5-3; len: 15; CDR3aa: CARSLESGSDQPQHF
j_gene: TRBJ2-6; v_gene: TRBV10-3; len: 16; CDR3aa: CAISDIARSGANVLTF
j_gene: TRBJ2-3; v_gene: TRBV7-9; len: 15; CDR3aa: CASSLYQGATDTQYF
j_gene: TRBJ2-7; v_gene: TRBV2; len: 12; CDR3aa: CASPRAAYEQYF